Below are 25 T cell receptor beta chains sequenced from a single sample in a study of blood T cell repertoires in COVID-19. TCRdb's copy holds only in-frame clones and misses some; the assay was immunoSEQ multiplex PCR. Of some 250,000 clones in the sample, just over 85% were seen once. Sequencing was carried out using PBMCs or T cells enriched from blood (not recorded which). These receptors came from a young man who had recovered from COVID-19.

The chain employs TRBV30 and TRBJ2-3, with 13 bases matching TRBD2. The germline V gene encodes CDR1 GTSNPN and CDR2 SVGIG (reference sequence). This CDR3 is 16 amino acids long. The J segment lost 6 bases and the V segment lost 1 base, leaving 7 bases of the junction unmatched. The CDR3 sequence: CAWSAPTSGRGDTQYF. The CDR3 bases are TGTGCCTGGAGTGCCCCTACTAGCGGGAGGGGGGATACGCAGTATTTT. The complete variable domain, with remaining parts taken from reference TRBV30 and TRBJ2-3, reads SQTIHQWPATLVQPVGSPLSLECTVEGTSNPNLYWYRQAAGRGLQLLFYSVGIGQISSEVPQNLSASRPQDRQFILSSKKLLLSDSGFYLCAWSAPTSGRGDTQYFGPGTRLTVL.

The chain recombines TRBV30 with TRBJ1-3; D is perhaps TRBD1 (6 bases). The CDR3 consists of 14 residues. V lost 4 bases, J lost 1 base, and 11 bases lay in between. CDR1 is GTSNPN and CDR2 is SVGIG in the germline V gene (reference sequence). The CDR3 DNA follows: TGTGCCTGGAATGTAGGGGGTTCTGGAAACACCATATATTTT. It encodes CAWNVGGSGNTIYF. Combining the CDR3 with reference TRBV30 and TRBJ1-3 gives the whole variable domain SQTIHQWPATLVQPVGSPLSLECTVEGTSNPNLYWYRQAAGRGLQLLFYSVGIGQISSEVPQNLSASRPQDRQFILSSKKLLLSDSGFYLCAWNVGGSGNTIYFGEGSWLTVV.

The DNA of the CDR3 is TGTGCCAGCAGTGAAACGGAGGGGAAGGACTATAATTCACCCCTCCACTTT. It is translated as CASSETEGKDYNSPLHF. The chain is built from TRBV2 and TRBJ1-6; a weak D match, TRBD1 (5 bases). V was shortened by 2 bases and J by 3 bases, with 14 bases between the two germline ends. From germline, CDR1 is SNHLY and CDR2 FYNNEI. CDR3 size: 17 residues.

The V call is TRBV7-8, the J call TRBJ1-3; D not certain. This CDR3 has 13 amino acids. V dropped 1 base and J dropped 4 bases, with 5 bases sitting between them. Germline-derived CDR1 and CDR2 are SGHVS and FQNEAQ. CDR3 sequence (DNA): TGTGCCAGCAGCTTAGTCCAGGGAAACACCATATATTTT. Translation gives CASSLVQGNTIYF.

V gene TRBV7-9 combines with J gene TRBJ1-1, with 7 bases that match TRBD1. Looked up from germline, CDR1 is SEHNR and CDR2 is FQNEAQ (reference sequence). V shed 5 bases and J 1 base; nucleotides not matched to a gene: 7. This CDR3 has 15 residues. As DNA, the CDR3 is TGTGCCAGCAGCACAAGGGGGGACAGGAACACTGAAGCTTTCTTT. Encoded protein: CASSTRGDRNTEAFF.

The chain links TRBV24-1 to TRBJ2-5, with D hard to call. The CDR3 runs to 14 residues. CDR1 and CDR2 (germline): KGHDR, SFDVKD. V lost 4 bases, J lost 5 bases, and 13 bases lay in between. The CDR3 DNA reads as TGTGCCACCAGTGAATCCCCTAAGGAGGAGACCCAGTACTTC. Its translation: CATSESPKEETQYF.

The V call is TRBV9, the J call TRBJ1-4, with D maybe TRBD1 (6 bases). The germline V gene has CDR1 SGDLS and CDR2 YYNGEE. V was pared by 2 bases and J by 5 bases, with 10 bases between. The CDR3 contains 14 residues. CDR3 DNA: TGTGCCAGCAGCGTGGACAGTCTAAATGAAAAACTGTTTTTT. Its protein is CASSVDSLNEKLFF.

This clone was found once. The CDR3 is CASSSTGSSYEQYF. For the CDR3, the DNA is TGTGCCAGCAGCTCGACGGGGAGCTCCTACGAGCAGTACTTC. V gene TRBV7-9 combines with J gene TRBJ2-7; tentative D call: TRBD2 (5 bases). V was clipped by 4 bases and J by 0 bases, with 10 bases between them. The CDR3 length is 14 residues. The germline V gene encodes CDR1 SEHNR and CDR2 FQNEAQ (reference sequence).

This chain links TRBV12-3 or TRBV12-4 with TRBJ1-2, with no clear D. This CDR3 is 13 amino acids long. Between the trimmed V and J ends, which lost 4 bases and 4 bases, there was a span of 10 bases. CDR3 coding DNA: TGTGCCAGCAGTTCCCCCGAGTCCTATGGCTACACCTTC. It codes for CASSSPESYGYTF.

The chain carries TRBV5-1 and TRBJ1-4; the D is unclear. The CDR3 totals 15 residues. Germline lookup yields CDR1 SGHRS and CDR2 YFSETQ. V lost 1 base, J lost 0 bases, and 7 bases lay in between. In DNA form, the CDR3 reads TGCGCCAGCAGCTTGACAGTAGCAACTAATGAAAAACTGTTTTTT. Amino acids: CASSLTVATNEKLFF.

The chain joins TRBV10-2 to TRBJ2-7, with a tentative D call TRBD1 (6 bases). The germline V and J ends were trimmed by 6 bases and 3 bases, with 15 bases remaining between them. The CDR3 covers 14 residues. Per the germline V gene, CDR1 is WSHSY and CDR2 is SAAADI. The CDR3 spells CASSVDRTGYEQYF. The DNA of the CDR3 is TGCGCCAGCAGCGTTGACAGGACCGGCTACGAGCAGTACTTC.

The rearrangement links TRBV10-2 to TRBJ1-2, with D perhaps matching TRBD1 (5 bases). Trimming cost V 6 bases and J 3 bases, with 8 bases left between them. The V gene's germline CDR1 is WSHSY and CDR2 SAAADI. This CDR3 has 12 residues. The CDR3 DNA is TGCGCCAGCAGCCAAGGGGACTATGGCTACACCTTC. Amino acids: CASSQGDYGYTF.

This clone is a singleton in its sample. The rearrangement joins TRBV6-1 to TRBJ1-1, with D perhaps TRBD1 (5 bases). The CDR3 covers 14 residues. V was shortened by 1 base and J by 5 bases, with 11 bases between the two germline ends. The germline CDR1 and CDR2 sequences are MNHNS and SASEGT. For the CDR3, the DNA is TGTGCCAGCAGTGAAGTGTACACAGGAACTGAAGCTTTCTTT. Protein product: CASSEVYTGTEAFF.

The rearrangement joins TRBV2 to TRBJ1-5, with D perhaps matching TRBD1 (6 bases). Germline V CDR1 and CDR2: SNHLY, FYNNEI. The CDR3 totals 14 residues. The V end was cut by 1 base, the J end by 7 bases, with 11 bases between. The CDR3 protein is CASSEGGGMQPQHF. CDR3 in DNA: TGTGCCAGCAGTGAAGGAGGGGGAATGCAGCCCCAGCATTTT.

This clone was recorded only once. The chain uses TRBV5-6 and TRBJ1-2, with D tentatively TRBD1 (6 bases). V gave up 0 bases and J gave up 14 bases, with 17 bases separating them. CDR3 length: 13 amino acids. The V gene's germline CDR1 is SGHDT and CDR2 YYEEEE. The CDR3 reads CASSLGTGPYDTF. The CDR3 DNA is TGTGCCAGCAGCTTGGGAACAGGGCCATATGATACCTTC.

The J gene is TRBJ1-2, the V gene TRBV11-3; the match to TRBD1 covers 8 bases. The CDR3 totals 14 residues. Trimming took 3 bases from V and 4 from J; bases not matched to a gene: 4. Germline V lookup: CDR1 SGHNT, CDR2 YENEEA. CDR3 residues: CASSFGTGLYGYTF. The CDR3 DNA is TGTGCCAGCAGCTTCGGGACAGGCCTCTATGGCTACACCTTC.

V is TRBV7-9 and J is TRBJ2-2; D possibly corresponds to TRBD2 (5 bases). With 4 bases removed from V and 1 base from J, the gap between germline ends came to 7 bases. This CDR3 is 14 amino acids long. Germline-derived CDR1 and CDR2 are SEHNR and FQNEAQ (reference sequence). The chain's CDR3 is CASSYGENTGELFF. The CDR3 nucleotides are TGTGCCAGCAGCTACGGGGAGAACACCGGGGAGCTGTTTTTT.

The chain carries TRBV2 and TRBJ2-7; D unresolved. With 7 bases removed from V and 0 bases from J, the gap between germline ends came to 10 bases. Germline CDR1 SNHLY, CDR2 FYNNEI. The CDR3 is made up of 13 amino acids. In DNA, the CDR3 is TGTGCCAGCAATCACATTTCCTCCTACGAGCAGTACTTC. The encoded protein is CASNHISSYEQYF.

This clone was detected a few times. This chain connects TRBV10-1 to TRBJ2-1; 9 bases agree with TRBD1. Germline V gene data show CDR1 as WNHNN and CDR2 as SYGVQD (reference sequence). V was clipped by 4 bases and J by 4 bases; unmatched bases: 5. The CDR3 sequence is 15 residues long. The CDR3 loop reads CASSGGDRAYNEQFF. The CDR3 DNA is TGCGCCAGCAGTGGAGGGGACAGGGCGTACAATGAGCAGTTCTTC.

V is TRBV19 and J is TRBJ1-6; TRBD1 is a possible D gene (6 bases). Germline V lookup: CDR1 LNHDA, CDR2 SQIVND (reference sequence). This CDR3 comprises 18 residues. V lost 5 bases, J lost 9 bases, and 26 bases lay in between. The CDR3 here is CASSPAGGRQTTSSPLHF. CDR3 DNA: TGTGCCAGTAGTCCCGCGGGGGGCCGACAGACTACTAGTTCACCCCTCCACTTT.

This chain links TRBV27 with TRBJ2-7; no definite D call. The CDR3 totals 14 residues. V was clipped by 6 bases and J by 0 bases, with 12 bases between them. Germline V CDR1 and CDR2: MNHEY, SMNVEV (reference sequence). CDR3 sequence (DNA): TGTGCCAGCAGCCATAGATCTAGCTCCTACGAGCAGTACTTC. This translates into CASSHRSSSYEQYF.

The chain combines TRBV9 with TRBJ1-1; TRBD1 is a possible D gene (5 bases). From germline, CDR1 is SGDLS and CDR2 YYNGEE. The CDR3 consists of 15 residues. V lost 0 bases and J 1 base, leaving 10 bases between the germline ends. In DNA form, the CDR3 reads TGTGCCAGCAGCGTAGTAGCAGGGTGGAACACTGAAGCTTTCTTT. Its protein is CASSVVAGWNTEAFF.

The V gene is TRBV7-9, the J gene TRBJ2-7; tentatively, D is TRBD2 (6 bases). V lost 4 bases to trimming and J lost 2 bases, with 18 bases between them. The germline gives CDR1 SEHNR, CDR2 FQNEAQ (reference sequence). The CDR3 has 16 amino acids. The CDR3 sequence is CASSSRSRGTPYEQYF. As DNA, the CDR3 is TGTGCCAGCAGCTCCCGGTCGCGGGGTACCCCCTACGAGCAGTACTTC. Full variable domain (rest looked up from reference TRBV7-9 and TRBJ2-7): DTGVSQNPRHKITKRGQNVTFRCDPISEHNRLYWYRQTLGQGPEFLTYFQNEAQLEKSRLLSDRFSAERPKGSFSTLEIQRTEQGDSAMYLCASSSRSRGTPYEQYFGPGTRLTVT.

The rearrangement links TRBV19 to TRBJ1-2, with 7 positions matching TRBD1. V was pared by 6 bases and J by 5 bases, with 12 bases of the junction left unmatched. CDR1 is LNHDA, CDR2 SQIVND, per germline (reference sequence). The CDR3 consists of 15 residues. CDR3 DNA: TGTGCCAGTAGCTCCACCCCGACAGGGAATTATGGCTACACCTTC. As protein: CASSSTPTGNYGYTF. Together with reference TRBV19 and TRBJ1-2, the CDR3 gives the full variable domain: DGGITQSPKYLFRKEGQNVTLSCEQNLNHDAMYWYRQDPGQGLRLIYYSQIVNDFQKGDIAEGYSVSREKKESFPLTVTSAQKNPTAFYLCASSSTPTGNYGYTFGSGTRLTVV.

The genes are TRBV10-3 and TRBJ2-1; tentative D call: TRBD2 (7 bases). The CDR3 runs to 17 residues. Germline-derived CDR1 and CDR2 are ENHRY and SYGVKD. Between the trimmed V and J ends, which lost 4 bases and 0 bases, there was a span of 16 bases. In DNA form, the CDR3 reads TGTGCCATCAGTGTTGGCGGGGGCAAAAGCTCCTACAATGAGCAGTTCTTC. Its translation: CAISVGGGKSSYNEQFF.